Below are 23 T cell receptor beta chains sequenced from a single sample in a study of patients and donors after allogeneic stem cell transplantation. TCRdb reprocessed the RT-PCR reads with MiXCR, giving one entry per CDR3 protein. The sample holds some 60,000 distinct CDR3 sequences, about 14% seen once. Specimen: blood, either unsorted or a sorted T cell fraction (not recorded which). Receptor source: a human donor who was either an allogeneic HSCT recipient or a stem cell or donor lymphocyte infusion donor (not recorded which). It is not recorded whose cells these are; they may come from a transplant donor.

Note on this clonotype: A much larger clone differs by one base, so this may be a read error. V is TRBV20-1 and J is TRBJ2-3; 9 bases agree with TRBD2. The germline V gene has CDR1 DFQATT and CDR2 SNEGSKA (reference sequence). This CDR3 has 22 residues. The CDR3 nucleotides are TGCAGTGCTAGAGATCTTTTCGGGTGGCGGGAGGGTCCTATTATTGGCACAGATTCGCAGTATTTT. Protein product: CSARDLFGWREGPIIGTDSQYF.

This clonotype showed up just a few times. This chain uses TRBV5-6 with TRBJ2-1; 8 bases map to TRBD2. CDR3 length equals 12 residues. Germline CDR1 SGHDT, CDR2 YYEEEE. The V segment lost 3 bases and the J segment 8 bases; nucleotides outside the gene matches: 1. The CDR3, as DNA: TGTGCCAGCAGCTGGGGACTAGATGAGCAGTTCTTC. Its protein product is CASSWGLDEQFF.

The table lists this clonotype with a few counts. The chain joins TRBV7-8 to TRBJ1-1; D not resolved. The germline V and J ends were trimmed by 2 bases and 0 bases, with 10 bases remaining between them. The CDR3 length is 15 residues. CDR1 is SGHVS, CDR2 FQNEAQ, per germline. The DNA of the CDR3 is TGTGCCAGCAGCTTATTTAGGTTCATGAACACTGAAGCTTTCTTT. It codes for CASSLFRFMNTEAFF.

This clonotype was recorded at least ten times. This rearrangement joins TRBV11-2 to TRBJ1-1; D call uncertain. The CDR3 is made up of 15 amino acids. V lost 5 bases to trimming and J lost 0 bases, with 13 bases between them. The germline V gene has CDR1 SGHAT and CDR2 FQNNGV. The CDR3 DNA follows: TGTGCCAGCAGCCGTAGCGGGCGGGTGAACACTGAAGCTTTCTTT. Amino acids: CASSRSGRVNTEAFF.

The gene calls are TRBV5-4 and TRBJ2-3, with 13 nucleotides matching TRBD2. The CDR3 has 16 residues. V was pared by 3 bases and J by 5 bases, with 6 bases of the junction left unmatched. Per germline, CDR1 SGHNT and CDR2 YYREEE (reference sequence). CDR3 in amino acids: CASSSGLAGDIDTQYF. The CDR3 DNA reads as TGTGCCAGCAGCTCAGGACTAGCGGGAGACATAGATACGCAGTATTTT. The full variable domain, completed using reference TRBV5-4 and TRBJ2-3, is ETGVTQSPTHLIKTRGQQVTLRCSSQSGHNTVSWYQQALGQGPQFIFQYYREEENGRGNFPPRFSGLQFPNYSSELNVNALELDDSALYLCASSSGLAGDIDTQYFGPGTRLTVL.

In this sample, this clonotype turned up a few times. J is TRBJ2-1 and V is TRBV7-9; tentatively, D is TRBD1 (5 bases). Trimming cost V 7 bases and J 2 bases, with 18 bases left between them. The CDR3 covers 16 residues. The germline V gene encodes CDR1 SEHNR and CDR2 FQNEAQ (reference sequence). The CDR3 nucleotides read TGTGCCAGCACACGGCGAACAGGTTCCACCTACAATGAGCAGTTCTTC. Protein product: CASTRRTGSTYNEQFF.

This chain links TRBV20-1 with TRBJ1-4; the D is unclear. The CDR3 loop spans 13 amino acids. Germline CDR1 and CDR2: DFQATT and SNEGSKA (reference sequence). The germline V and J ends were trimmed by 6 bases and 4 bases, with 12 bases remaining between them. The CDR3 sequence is CSAYGPDNEKLFF. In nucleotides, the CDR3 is TGCAGTGCATACGGGCCCGATAATGAAAAACTGTTTTTT.

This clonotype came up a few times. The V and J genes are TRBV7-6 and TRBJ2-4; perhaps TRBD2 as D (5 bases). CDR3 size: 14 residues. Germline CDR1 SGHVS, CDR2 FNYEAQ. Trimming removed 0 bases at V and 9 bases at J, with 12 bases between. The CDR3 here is CASSLALREGIQYF. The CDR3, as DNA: TGTGCCAGCAGCTTAGCGCTCCGGGAAGGCATTCAGTACTTC.

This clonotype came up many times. CDR3 bases: TGTGCCAGCAGCTTGCAGGGGGATGATACTGAAGCTTTCTTT. Translated, it gives CASSLQGDDTEAFF. The V gene is TRBV5-5, the J gene TRBJ1-1; 7 nucleotides agree with TRBD1. This CDR3 has 14 residues. CDR1 and CDR2 from the germline V gene are SGHKS and YYEKEE (reference sequence). After removal of 1 base from V and 5 bases from J, the junction contained 5 bases not matched to a gene.

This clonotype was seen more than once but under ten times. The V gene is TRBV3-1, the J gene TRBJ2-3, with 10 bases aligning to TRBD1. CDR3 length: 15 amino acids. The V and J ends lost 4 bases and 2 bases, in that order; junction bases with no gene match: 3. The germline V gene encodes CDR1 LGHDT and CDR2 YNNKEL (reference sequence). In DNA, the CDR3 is TGTGCCAGCAGCCCGGGACAGGGGTTCACAGATACGCAGTATTTT. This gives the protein CASSPGQGFTDTQYF.

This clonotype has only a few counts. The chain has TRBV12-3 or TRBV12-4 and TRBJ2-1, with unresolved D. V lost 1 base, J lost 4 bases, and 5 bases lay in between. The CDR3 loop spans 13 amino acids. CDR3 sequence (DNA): TGTGCCAGCAGTTTAGGGCAATACAATGAGCAGTTCTTC. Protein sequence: CASSLGQYNEQFF.

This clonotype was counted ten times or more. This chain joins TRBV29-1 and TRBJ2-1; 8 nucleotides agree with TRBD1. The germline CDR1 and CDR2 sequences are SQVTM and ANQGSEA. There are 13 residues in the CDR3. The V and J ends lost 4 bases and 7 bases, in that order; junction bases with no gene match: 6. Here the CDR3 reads CSVGGTGGNEQFF. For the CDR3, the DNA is TGCAGCGTTGGTGGGACAGGAGGGAATGAGCAGTTCTTC.

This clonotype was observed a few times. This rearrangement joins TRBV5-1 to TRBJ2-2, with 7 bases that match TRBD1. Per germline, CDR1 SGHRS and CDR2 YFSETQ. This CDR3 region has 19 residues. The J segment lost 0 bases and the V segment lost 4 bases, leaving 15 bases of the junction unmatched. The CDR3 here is CASSLYLRQGPPNTGELFF. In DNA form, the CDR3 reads TGCGCCAGCAGCCTATATTTGAGACAGGGCCCACCGAACACCGGGGAGCTGTTTTTT. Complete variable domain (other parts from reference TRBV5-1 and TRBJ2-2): KAGVTQTPRYLIKTRGQQVTLSCSPISGHRSVSWYQQTPGQGLQFLFEYFSETQRNKGNFPGRFSGRQFSNSRSEMNVSTLELGDSALYLCASSLYLRQGPPNTGELFFGEGSRLTVL.

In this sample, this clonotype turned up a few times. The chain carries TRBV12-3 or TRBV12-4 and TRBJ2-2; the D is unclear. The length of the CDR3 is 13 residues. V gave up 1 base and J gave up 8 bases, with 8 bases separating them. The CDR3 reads CASSLGGIGELFF. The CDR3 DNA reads TGTGCCAGCAGTTTAGGAGGCATAGGGGAGCTGTTTTTT.

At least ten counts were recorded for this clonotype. The CDR3 sequence is CATSRVFSEGGAYEKLFF. CDR3 nucleotide sequence: TGTGCCACCAGCAGAGTGTTTTCGGAAGGGGGCGCGTATGAAAAACTGTTTTTT. The chain is built from TRBV15 and TRBJ1-4, with 7 bases identical to TRBD1. This CDR3 comprises 18 residues. Germline V gene lookup returns CDR1 LNHNV and CDR2 YYDKDF (reference sequence). With 1 base clipped from V and 6 bases from J, the junction kept 14 bases outside the gene matches.

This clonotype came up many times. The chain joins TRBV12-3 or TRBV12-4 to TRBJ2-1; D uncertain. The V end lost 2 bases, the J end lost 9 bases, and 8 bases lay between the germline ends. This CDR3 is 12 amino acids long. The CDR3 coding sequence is TGTGCCAGCAGTTTAACCCCCGGTGAGCAGTTCTTC. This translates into CASSLTPGEQFF.

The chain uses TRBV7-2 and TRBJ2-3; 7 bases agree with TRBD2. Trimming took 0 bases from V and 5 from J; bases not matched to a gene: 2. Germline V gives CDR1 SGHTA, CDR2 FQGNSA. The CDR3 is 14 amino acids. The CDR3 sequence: CASSLAGGVDTQYF. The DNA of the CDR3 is TGTGCCAGCAGCTTAGCGGGAGGGGTAGATACGCAGTATTTT.

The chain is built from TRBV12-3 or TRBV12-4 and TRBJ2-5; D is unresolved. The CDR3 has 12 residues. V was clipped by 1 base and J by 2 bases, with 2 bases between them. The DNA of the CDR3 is TGTGCCAGCAGTTTAGAGCAAGAGACCCAGTACTTC. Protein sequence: CASSLEQETQYF.

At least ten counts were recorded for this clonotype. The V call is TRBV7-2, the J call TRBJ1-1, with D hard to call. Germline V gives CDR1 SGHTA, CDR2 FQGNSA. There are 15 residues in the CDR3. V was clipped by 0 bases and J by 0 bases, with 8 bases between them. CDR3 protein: CASSLASTVNTEAFF. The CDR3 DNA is TGTGCCAGCAGCTTAGCTTCTACAGTGAACACTGAAGCTTTCTTT.

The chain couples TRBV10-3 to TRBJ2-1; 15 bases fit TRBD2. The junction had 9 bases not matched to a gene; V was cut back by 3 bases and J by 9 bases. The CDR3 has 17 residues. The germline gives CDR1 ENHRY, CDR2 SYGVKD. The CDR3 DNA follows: TGTGCCATCAGTGATGGGAGGACTAGCGGGAGGGCCGGTGAGCAGTTCTTC. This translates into CAISDGRTSGRAGEQFF.

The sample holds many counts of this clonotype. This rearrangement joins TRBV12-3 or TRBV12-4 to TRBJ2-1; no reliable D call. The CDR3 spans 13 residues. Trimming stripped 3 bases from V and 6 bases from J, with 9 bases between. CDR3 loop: CASSLSGFNEQFF. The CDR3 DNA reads TGTGCCAGCAGTTTGTCCGGCTTCAATGAGCAGTTCTTC.

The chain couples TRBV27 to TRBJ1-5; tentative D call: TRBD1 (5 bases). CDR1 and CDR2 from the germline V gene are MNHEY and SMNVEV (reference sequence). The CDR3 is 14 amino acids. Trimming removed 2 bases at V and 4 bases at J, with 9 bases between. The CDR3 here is CASSLVGENQPQHF. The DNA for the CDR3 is TGTGCCAGCAGTTTAGTGGGGGAGAATCAGCCCCAGCATTTT.

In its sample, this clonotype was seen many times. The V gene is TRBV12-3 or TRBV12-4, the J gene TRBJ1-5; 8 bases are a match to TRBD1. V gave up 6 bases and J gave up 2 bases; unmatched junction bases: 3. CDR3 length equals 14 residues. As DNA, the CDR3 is TGTGCCAGCAGAATGGGACAGGGCAATCAGCCCCAGCATTTT. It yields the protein CASRMGQGNQPQHF.